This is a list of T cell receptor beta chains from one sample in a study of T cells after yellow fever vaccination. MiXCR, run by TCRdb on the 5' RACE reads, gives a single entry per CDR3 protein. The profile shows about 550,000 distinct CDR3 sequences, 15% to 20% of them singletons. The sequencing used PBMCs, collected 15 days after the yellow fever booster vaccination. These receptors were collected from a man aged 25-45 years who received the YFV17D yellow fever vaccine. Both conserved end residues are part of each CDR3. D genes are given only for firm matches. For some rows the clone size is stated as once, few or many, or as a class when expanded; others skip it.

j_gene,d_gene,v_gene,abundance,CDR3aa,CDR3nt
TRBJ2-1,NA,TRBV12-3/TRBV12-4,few,CASRPGLRNEQFF,TGTGCCAGCAGACCGGGACTCCGCAATGAGCAGTTCTTC
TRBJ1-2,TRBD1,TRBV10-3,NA,CAISEFQGAAGYTF,TGTGCCATCAGTGAGTTTCAGGGGGCAGCTGGCTACACCTTC
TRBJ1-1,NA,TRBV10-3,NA,CAVTGVRDGNTEAFF,TGTGCCGTCACTGGGGTTCGGGACGGGAACACTGAAGCTTTCTTT
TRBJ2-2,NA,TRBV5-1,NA,CASSFTGRETGELFF,TGCGCCAGCAGCTTCACAGGGAGGGAGACCGGGGAGCTGTTTTTT
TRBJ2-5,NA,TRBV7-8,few,CASSAGPGHQETQYF,TGTGCCAGCAGCGCCGGGCCGGGGCACCAAGAGACCCAGTACTTC
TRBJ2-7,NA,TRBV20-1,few,CSATRKGGLTYEQYF,TGCAGTGCTACCCGGAAGGGGGGCCTCACCTACGAGCAGTACTTC
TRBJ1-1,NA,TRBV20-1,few,CSASSPGGTEAFF,TGCAGTGCTAGCTCCCCCGGAGGCACTGAAGCTTTCTTT
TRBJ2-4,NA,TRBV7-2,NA,CASSLAVQGRNIQYF,TGTGCCAGCAGCTTAGCTGTGCAGGGAAGAAACATTCAGTACTTC
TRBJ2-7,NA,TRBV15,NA,CAGRETTPSYEQYF,TGTGCCGGCCGGGAAACAACCCCTTCCTACGAGCAGTACTTC
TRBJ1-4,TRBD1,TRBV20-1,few,CSARGDRWGEKLFF,TGCAGTGCTAGAGGGGACAGGTGGGGAGAAAAACTGTTTTTT
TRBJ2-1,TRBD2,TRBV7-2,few,CASSFSGRISYNEQFF,TGTGCCAGCAGCTTTAGCGGGAGGATCTCCTACAATGAGCAGTTCTTC
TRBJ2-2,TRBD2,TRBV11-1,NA,CASSFGLAGSSNTGELFF,TGTGCCAGCAGCTTCGGGCTAGCGGGTAGTAGCAACACCGGGGAGCTGTTTTTT
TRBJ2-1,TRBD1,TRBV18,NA,CASSLGRDREQFF,TGTGCCAGCTCACTCGGAAGGGACAGGGAGCAGTTCTTC
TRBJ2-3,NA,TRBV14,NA,CASGTAGSSTQYF,TGTGCCAGCGGTACGGCGGGATCCAGTACGCAGTATTTT
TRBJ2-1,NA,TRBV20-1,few,CSARARQYNEQFF,TGCAGTGCTAGGGCTAGACAGTACAATGAGCAGTTCTTC
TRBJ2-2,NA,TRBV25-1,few,CASSEILGAGELFF,TGTGCCAGCAGTGAAATCCTGGGGGCCGGGGAGCTGTTTTTT
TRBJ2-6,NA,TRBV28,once,CASSSFGGTGANVLTF,TGTGCCAGCAGCTCTTTTGGGGGTACTGGGGCCAACGTCCTGACTTTC
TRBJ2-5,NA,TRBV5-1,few,CASSFRGVKETQYF,TGCGCCAGCAGCTTTAGGGGGGTGAAAGAGACCCAGTACTTC
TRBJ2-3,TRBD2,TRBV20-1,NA,CSAPGRGRTDTQYF,TGCAGTGCCCCTGGGCGCGGGAGAACAGATACGCAGTATTTT
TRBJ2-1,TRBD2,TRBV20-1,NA,CSAGLAGRNEQFF,TGCAGTGCTGGACTAGCGGGAAGGAATGAGCAGTTCTTC
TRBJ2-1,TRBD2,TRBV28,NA,CASNLGSGRTYNEQFF,TGTGCCAGCAATCTGGGGAGCGGGAGGACCTACAATGAGCAGTTCTTC
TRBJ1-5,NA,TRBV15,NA,CATSPHNRVRNQPQHF,TGTGCCACCAGCCCCCACAACCGGGTCCGAAATCAGCCCCAGCATTTT
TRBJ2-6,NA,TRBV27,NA,CASSFLRGGANVLTF,TGTGCCAGCAGTTTCTTGCGGGGCGGGGCCAACGTCCTGACTTTC
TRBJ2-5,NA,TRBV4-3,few,CASSQDISGVWGETQYF,TGCGCCAGCAGCCAAGATATCTCCGGGGTCTGGGGGGAGACCCAGTACTTC
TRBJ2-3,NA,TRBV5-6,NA,CASSLMGAEDTQYF,TGTGCCAGCAGCTTGATGGGGGCTGAAGATACGCAGTATTTT
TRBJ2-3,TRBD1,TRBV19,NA,CASSISGQGTDTQYF,TGTGCCAGTAGTATTTCGGGACAGGGGACAGATACGCAGTATTTT
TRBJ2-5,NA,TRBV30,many,CAWSVRETQYF,TGTGCCTGGAGTGTAAGGGAGACCCAGTACTTC
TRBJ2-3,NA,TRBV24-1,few,CATSEGLTSATDTQYF,TGTGCCACCAGTGAGGGGCTGACCTCCGCCACAGATACGCAGTATTTT
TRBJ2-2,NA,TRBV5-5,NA,CASSLFSTGELFF,TGTGCCAGCAGCTTGTTTAGCACCGGGGAGCTGTTTTTT
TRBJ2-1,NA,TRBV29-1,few,CSAGRSSYNEQFF,TGCAGCGCGGGGAGGAGCTCCTACAATGAGCAGTTCTTC
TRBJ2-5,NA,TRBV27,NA,CASRMGPLKTQYF,TGTGCCAGCAGAATGGGCCCTTTGAAGACCCAGTACTTC
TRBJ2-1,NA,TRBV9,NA,CASSVSRPGNEQFF,TGTGCCAGCAGCGTGAGTAGACCAGGTAATGAGCAGTTCTTC
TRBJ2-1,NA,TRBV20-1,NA,CSAGYRSSYNEQFF,TGCAGTGCTGGCTACAGAAGCTCCTACAATGAGCAGTTCTTC
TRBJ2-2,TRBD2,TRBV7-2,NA,CASSHRTSGRELFF,TGTGCCAGCAGCCATAGGACTAGCGGGAGGGAGCTGTTTTTT
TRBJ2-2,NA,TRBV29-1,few,CSGGQSGELFF,TGCAGCGGCGGTCAGTCCGGGGAGCTGTTTTTT
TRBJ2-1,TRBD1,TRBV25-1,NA,CASRGTGSKSYNEQFF,TGTGCCAGCAGGGGGACAGGGAGTAAATCCTACAATGAGCAGTTCTTC
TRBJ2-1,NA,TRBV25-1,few,CASSDPGVYRNEQFF,TGTGCCAGCAGTGATCCCGGGGTTTATCGGAATGAGCAGTTCTTC
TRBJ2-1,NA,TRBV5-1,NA,CASSLDGGIYNEQFF,TGCGCCAGCAGCTTGGACGGGGGCATTTACAATGAGCAGTTCTTC
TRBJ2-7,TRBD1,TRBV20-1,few,CSALRDSYEQYF,TGCAGTGCTCTCCGGGACAGCTACGAGCAGTACTTC
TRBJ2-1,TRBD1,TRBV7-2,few,CASSLGTGLYNEQFF,TGTGCCAGCAGCTTAGGGACAGGGCTATACAATGAGCAGTTCTTC
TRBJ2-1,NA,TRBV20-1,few,CRISAINNEQFF,TGCAGGATCTCGGCGATAAACAATGAGCAGTTCTTC
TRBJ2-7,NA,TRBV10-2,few,CASSRELTYEQYF,TGCGCCAGCAGTCGGGAGCTAACCTACGAGCAGTACTTC
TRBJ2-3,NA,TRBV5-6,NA,CASSRPGHNTDTQYF,TGTGCCAGCAGCAGGCCGGGACATAACACAGATACGCAGTATTTT
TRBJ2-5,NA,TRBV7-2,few,CASSLQLRALVRETQYF,TGTGCCAGCAGCTTACAGCTCCGGGCCCTAGTTCGGGAGACCCAGTACTTC
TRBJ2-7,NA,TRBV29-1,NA,CSVDDYNYEQYF,TGCAGCGTAGATGACTACAACTACGAGCAGTACTTC
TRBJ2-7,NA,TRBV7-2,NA,CASSLGGVFGNVQYF,TGTGCCAGCAGCTTAGGGGGAGTTTTCGGGAACGTGCAGTACTTC
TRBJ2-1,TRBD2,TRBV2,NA,CASSEAGREGDNEQFF,TGTGCCAGCAGTGAAGCGGGGAGGGAAGGGGACAATGAGCAGTTCTTC
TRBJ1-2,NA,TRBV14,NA,CASSQGQVYGYTF,TGTGCCAGCAGCCAAGGACAGGTCTATGGCTACACCTTC
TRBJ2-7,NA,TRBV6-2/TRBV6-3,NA,CASSYGLPYEQYF,TGTGCCAGCAGTTACGGACTACCTTACGAGCAGTACTTC
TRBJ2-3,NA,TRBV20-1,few,CSATESGPDTQYF,TGCAGTGCTACGGAGTCGGGCCCAGATACGCAGTATTTT
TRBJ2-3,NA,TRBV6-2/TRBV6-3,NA,CASSYIHDTQYF,TGTGCCAGCAGTTATATCCACGATACGCAGTATTTT